This TCR beta chain was retrieved from a study of blood T cell repertoires in COVID-19. Study at large: Specimens from acute and convalescent COVID-19 originated in the United States, Italy and Spain. PBMCs, B-cell-depleted T cells, or T cells provided the cDNA or gDNA that made up the material.

This clone has a single count. Sequencing was performed with immunoSEQ multiplex PCR; in TCRdb, only in-frame clones are kept and a portion is missing. The sample includes about 330,000 clones, 65% to 85% of them seen just once. Germline CDR1 is GTSNPN and CDR2 is SVGIG (reference sequence). V was shortened by 7 bases and J by 10 bases, with 17 bases between the two germline ends. CDR3 length: 12 amino acids. Sequencing was done on a sample of peripheral blood. This receptor was obtained from a woman aged 45-65 years with acute or convalescent COVID-19. This chain links TRBV30 with TRBJ2-1; tentatively, D is TRBD1 (6 bases). The CDR3: CASSFERGEQFF. CDR3 nucleotides: TGTGCCTCATCTTTCGAGAGGGGGGAGCAGTTCTTC.